The present T cell receptor beta chain was sequenced within a study of shared clonotypes between healthy human individuals. TCRdb keeps only in-frame clones here, not all; method: immunoSEQ multiplex PCR. The profile shows 2.3 million or so clones, over 90% of them singletons. The CDR3 spans 18 residues. The V end was cut by 0 bases, the J end by 0 bases, with 16 bases between. Germline V gene sequence: CDR1 MGHRA, CDR2 YSYEKL. This receptor was taken from a man between 18 and 35 years old in good health. Some clones in this sample may be carry-over from other donors' samples. The rearrangement links TRBV4-1 to TRBJ2-3; D might be TRBD1 or TRBD2, each matching 5 bases. The sequencing sample was made of naive CD4+ T cells from PBMCs. Subset in this sample: CD45RA+ positively selected. CDR3 DNA sequence: TGCGCCAGCAGCCAAGATCCCCTGAGGGGAGTGAGCACAGATACGCAGTATTTT. Protein product: CASSQDPLRGVSTDTQYF.